A selection of T cell receptor beta chains follows, all from one sample in a study of CD8 T cells in Susac syndrome. A single record per CDR3 protein comes from TCRdb applying MiXCR to the immunoSEQ multiplex PCR reads. The table includes more than 110,000 distinct CDR3 sequences, roughly 94% detected once. Sequencing was done on a sample of CD4+ T cells from PBMCs. Receptor source: a human donor with Susac syndrome. Each CDR3 is given with its conserved first and last residue. Fields, in order: V gene, D gene, J gene, clone size, CDR3 DNA, CDR3 protein. A D gene is named only where the DNA matches it firmly. Clone size appears in some rows only: once, few, many, or a class for an expanded clone.

>TRBV11-2|-|TRBJ2-3|-
TGTGCCAGCAGCGGACTTAGCGTAGATACGCAGTATTTT
CASSGLSVDTQYF
>TRBV4-2|-|TRBJ1-4|once
TGTGCCAGCAGCCAAGACTGGGCGGGAAACGAAAAACTGTTTTTT
CASSQDWAGNEKLFF
>TRBV7-3|TRBD1|TRBJ2-1|-
TGTGCCAGCAGCTCAGTGGGGACAGGGTCGCGGGGCAGCTCCTACAATGAGCAGTTCTTC
CASSSVGTGSRGSSYNEQFF
>TRBV7-9|-|TRBJ1-2|-
TGTGCCAGCAGCTTCGGACAGAGTGAAGGCGGCTACACCTTC
CASSFGQSEGGYTF
>TRBV9|-|TRBJ1-2|-
TGTGCCAGCAGCGACGGGGGCGCGGATGGCTACACCTTC
CASSDGGADGYTF
>TRBV15|-|TRBJ2-2|-
TGTGCCACCAGCAGAGTCGGGGTCCGGACCGGGGAGCTGTTTTTT
CATSRVGVRTGELFF
>TRBV6-6|TRBD1|TRBJ1-1|-
TGTGCCACCGCCCCAGGACAGGTTAACACTGAAGCTTTCTTT
CATAPGQVNTEAFF
>TRBV2|-|TRBJ1-1|-
TGTGCCAGCAGTGACAGGCCGGAGTCCACTGAAGCTTTCTTT
CASSDRPESTEAFF
>TRBV30|-|TRBJ1-5|once
TGTGCCTGGAGTGTAGCCCAGAATCAGCCCCAGCATTTT
CAWSVAQNQPQHF
>TRBV30|TRBD1|TRBJ1-2|-
TGTGCCTGGAATACAGGGGGCTATTATGGCTACACCTTC
CAWNTGGYYGYTF
>TRBV29-1|TRBD2|TRBJ2-1|-
TGCAGCGTTGATGGGAGGGATTACAATGAGCAGTTCTTC
CSVDGRDYNEQFF
>TRBV6-1|-|TRBJ1-1|once
TGTGCCAGCAGCGGCCCCGCACAGGGAGTTGGGACTGAAGCTTTCTTT
CASSGPAQGVGTEAFF
>TRBV29-1|-|TRBJ2-4|-
TGCAGCGTTGAGTCTGGAGCCAAAAACATTCAGTACTTC
CSVESGAKNIQYF
>TRBV5-4|TRBD1|TRBJ1-1|-
TGTGCCAGCAGCTTACGTACAGGGGTGTTCACTGAAGCTTTCTTT
CASSLRTGVFTEAFF
>TRBV28|-|TRBJ1-2|-
TGTGCCAGCAGTTTAGATCAGAACTATGGCTACACCTTC
CASSLDQNYGYTF
>TRBV30|TRBD1|TRBJ1-3|-
TGTGCCTGGAGCCCCGGGACAGTTGGAAACACCATATATTTT
CAWSPGTVGNTIYF
>TRBV30|-|TRBJ1-5|-
TGTGCCTGGGAGGGGGGTAGCAATCAGCCCCAGCATTTT
CAWEGGSNQPQHF
>TRBV15|-|TRBJ1-2|-
TGTGCCACCAGCAGGGGACTGGACAATTTGTATGGCTACACCTTC
CATSRGLDNLYGYTF
>TRBV9|-|TRBJ2-7|-
TGTGCCAGCAGTCCGTCCGTGACAGGATCGGGCGAGCAGTACTTC
CASSPSVTGSGEQYF
>TRBV20-1|-|TRBJ2-1|-
TGCAGTGGGGCGAACGGGGCCTACAATGAGCAGTTCTTC
CSGANGAYNEQFF
>TRBV30|-|TRBJ1-2|-
TGTGCCTGGAGTGTATTGGGGGCTAACTATGGCTACACCTTC
CAWSVLGANYGYTF
>TRBV11-1|-|TRBJ2-6|few
TGTGCCAGCAACCCCCCCGCTCGTAGCCTCTCTGGGGCCAACGTCCTGACTTTC
CASNPPARSLSGANVLTF
>TRBV20-1|TRBD1|TRBJ1-5|-
TGCAGTGCGAGCCAAGGGGGCTCTAATCAGCCCCAGCATTTT
CSASQGGSNQPQHF
>TRBV3-1|-|TRBJ2-2|once
TGTGCCAGCAGCCATTCTTCCAGCTTTGGGGAGCTGTTTTTT
CASSHSSSFGELFF
>TRBV15|-|TRBJ2-5|-
TGTGCCACCAGCAGCAGCAAAGAGACCCAGTACTTC
CATSSSKETQYF
>TRBV9|TRBD2|TRBJ2-5|-
TGTGCCAGCAGCGTAGCTCTTGCGGGAGGGGCTGAGACCCAGTACTTC
CASSVALAGGAETQYF
>TRBV5-1|TRBD2|TRBJ2-1|-
TGCGCCAGCAGCTTGACTAGCGGGAAGGTAAATGAGCAGTTCTTC
CASSLTSGKVNEQFF
>TRBV5-1|-|TRBJ2-3|-
TGCGCCAGCAGCAGGGAGACAGATACGCAGTATTTT
CASSRETDTQYF
>TRBV12-3/TRBV12-4|TRBD2|TRBJ2-7|-
TGTGCCAGCAGCCCAACTACACTAGCGGGAGGTGGCGAGCAGTACTTC
CASSPTTLAGGGEQYF
>TRBV30|-|TRBJ2-2|-
TGTGCCTGCGTTACCGGGGAGCTGTTTTTT
CACVTGELFF
>TRBV30|TRBD1|TRBJ2-7|-
TGTGCCTGGAGCCGGGACAGGCGCTACGAGCAGTACTTC
CAWSRDRRYEQYF
>TRBV30|-|TRBJ2-7|-
TGTGCCTGGGGGGGAAGGGGTCCCGAGCAGTACTTC
CAWGGRGPEQYF
>TRBV30|-|TRBJ1-5|-
TGTGCCTGGAGTATGGGGATGTCTCAGCCCCAGCATTTT
CAWSMGMSQPQHF
>TRBV6-1|-|TRBJ1-5|-
TGTGCCAGCAGTGATCGTCCGGGGACATTAGTTAGCAATCAGCCCCAGCATTTT
CASSDRPGTLVSNQPQHF
>TRBV5-1|TRBD1|TRBJ2-7|-
TGCGCCAGCAGCCAGGGACAGGGGATCTACGAGCAGTACTTC
CASSQGQGIYEQYF
>TRBV20-1|-|TRBJ1-1|-
TGCAGTGCTACCTGGCCGGGTAAGGACACTGAAGCTTTCTTT
CSATWPGKDTEAFF
>TRBV13|-|TRBJ1-2|-
TGTGCCAGCAGCTTAAGGACCAGGAGCTATGGCTACACCTTC
CASSLRTRSYGYTF
>TRBV4-2|-|TRBJ1-2|-
TGTGCCAGCAGCCAAGAATCCTACACCTATGGCTACACCTTC
CASSQESYTYGYTF
>TRBV30|-|TRBJ1-1|-
TGTGCCTGGAAGGGGTGGGCAGGACTGACTGAAGCTTTCTTT
CAWKGWAGLTEAFF
>TRBV24-1|-|TRBJ1-1|-
TGTGCCACCAGTGATCGGACTGAAGCTTTCTTT
CATSDRTEAFF
>TRBV5-1|TRBD1|TRBJ1-2|-
TGCGCCAGCAGCTGGGGACAGTCTCACTATGGCTACACCTTC
CASSWGQSHYGYTF
>TRBV4-1|-|TRBJ1-2|-
TGCGCCAGCAGCCAACTTCCCAGGCCAGTTAACTATGGCTACACCTTC
CASSQLPRPVNYGYTF
>TRBV12-3/TRBV12-4|-|TRBJ1-5|-
TGTGCCAGCAGCCGGGACGGAGCCCAGCATTTT
CASSRDGAQHF
>TRBV6-5|TRBD1|TRBJ2-7|-
TGTGCCAGCAGTGCAGGGGGTGAGCAGTACTTC
CASSAGGEQYF
>TRBV20-1|-|TRBJ2-7|-
TGCAGTGCTAGAGTGACCAGCTACGAGCAGTACTTC
CSARVTSYEQYF
>TRBV12-3/TRBV12-4|TRBD1|TRBJ1-2|-
TGTGCCAGCAGAACCAGGTCAGGGGGGCGCGGCTATGGCTACACCTTC
CASRTRSGGRGYGYTF
>TRBV11-1|-|TRBJ1-1|-
TGTGCCAGCAGCTTGGAGGGGAGGGGGACTGAAGCTTTCTTT
CASSLEGRGTEAFF
>TRBV5-4|TRBD1|TRBJ1-2|-
TGTGCCAGCAGCTCCCTAGGACAGGAGGGCGGCTACACCTTC
CASSSLGQEGGYTF
>TRBV12-3/TRBV12-4|-|TRBJ2-2|once
TGTGCCAGCAGTCTCAGGCATAACACCGGGGAGCTGTTTTTT
CASSLRHNTGELFF
>TRBV29-1|-|TRBJ2-1|-
TGCAGCGTTGGAGGCAGGACCTACAATGAGCAGTTCTTC
CSVGGRTYNEQFF
>TRBV3-1|-|TRBJ1-2|-
TGTGCCAGCAGCCAAGATCGGGCAGGCGCCTATGGCTACACCTTC
CASSQDRAGAYGYTF
>TRBV4-3|-|TRBJ2-5|-
TGCGCCAGCAGCCAAGGGACGAAAGAGACCCAGTACTTC
CASSQGTKETQYF
>TRBV6-2/TRBV6-3|-|TRBJ1-5|-
TGTGCCAGCAGTTACGCAGGGCCCAAGGGGCCCCAGCATTTT
CASSYAGPKGPQHF
>TRBV2|-|TRBJ2-7|-
TGTGCCAGCAGCGGCAGGGTCTACGAGCAGTACTTC
CASSGRVYEQYF
>TRBV29-1|-|TRBJ1-1|-
TGCAGCGCCCGAGGACAGATGAACACTGAAGCTTTCTTT
CSARGQMNTEAFF
>TRBV5-1|-|TRBJ1-2|once
TGCGCCAGCAGCTTGGAGAACTATGGCTACACCTTC
CASSLENYGYTF